The rows below give T cell receptor beta chains drawn from one sample of a study of blood T cell repertoires in COVID-19. Libraries were prepared by immunoSEQ multiplex PCR; TCRdb keeps only in-frame clonotypes and omits some of them. This sample carries a few hundred thousand clones, 70% to 90% of them seen once, and the ten largest clones take just over 8%. Sequencing input: PBMCs or T cells enriched from blood (not recorded which). The receptors shown here come from a woman aged 60-75 years who had recovered from COVID-19. Both conserved end residues are part of each CDR3. A D gene is named only where the DNA matches it firmly. Only some rows state a clone size, as once, few, many or a class for expanded clones.

j_gene: TRBJ1-4
len: 14
v_gene: TRBV9
d_gene: TRBD1
abundance: -
CDR3nt: TGTGCCAGCAGCGTAGACAGGGGGAATGAAAAACTGTTTTTT
CDR3aa: CASSVDRGNEKLFF

j_gene: TRBJ1-1
len: 15
v_gene: TRBV19
d_gene: TRBD1
abundance: -
CDR3nt: TGTGCCAGTATGGAAGGGGGCGGTATGAACACTGAAGCTTTCTTT
CDR3aa: CASMEGGGMNTEAFF

j_gene: TRBJ2-2
len: 16
v_gene: TRBV27
d_gene: TRBD1
abundance: -
CDR3nt: TGTGCCAGCAGTCCGGGACAGGGGGGAAACACCGGGGAGCTGTTTTTT
CDR3aa: CASSPGQGGNTGELFF

j_gene: TRBJ2-2
len: 15
v_gene: TRBV7-2
d_gene: TRBD1
abundance: -
CDR3nt: TGTGCCAGCAGCGCCCGGGACAGCAACACCGGGGAGCTGTTTTTT
CDR3aa: CASSARDSNTGELFF

j_gene: TRBJ1-1
len: 14
v_gene: TRBV11-2
d_gene: -
abundance: -
CDR3nt: TGTGCCAGCAGCTTGTTCCCCTCCCTGACTGAAGCTTTCTTT
CDR3aa: CASSLFPSLTEAFF

j_gene: TRBJ1-1
len: 13
v_gene: TRBV12-3/TRBV12-4
d_gene: -
abundance: -
CDR3nt: TGTGCCAGCAGTTTAACCCAGGGTTCTGAAGCTTTCTTT
CDR3aa: CASSLTQGSEAFF

j_gene: TRBJ2-1
len: 15
v_gene: TRBV4-1
d_gene: TRBD1
abundance: -
CDR3nt: TGCGCCAGCAGCCAAGGGGGACAGAAGTACAATGAGCAGTTCTTC
CDR3aa: CASSQGGQKYNEQFF

j_gene: TRBJ2-5
len: 11
v_gene: TRBV5-1
d_gene: -
abundance: -
CDR3nt: TGCGCCAGCAGCAACGGAGAGACCCAGTACTTC
CDR3aa: CASSNGETQYF

j_gene: TRBJ1-1
len: 13
v_gene: TRBV7-2
d_gene: TRBD1
abundance: -
CDR3nt: TGTGCCAGCAGCTTAAGGGCCCCAGGGGGGGCTTTCTTT
CDR3aa: CASSLRAPGGAFF

j_gene: TRBJ1-2
len: 13
v_gene: TRBV19
d_gene: -
abundance: few
CDR3nt: TGTGCCAGTACCACGACAGCTTCCTATGGCTACACCTTC
CDR3aa: CASTTTASYGYTF

j_gene: TRBJ2-7
len: 15
v_gene: TRBV7-2
d_gene: -
abundance: once
CDR3nt: TGTGCCAGCAGCCAACCGGGGGGCAGGTTCTACGAGCAGTACTTC
CDR3aa: CASSQPGGRFYEQYF

j_gene: TRBJ2-2
len: 17
v_gene: TRBV3-1/TRBV3-2
d_gene: TRBD2
abundance: -
CDR3nt: TGTGCCAGCAGCCTAACTAGCGGGGGGGTGTTGGCCGGGGAGCTGTTTTTT
CDR3aa: CASSLTSGGVLAGELFF

j_gene: TRBJ2-2
len: 19
v_gene: TRBV4-2
d_gene: TRBD2
abundance: -
CDR3nt: TGTGCCAGCAGCCAAGTTTCAGCACAGCGGGGGGGGAACACCGGGGAGCTGTTTTTT
CDR3aa: CASSQVSAQRGGNTGELFF

j_gene: TRBJ2-3
len: 11
v_gene: TRBV20-1
d_gene: -
abundance: -
CDR3nt: TGCAGTGCCCAAAGGGGGGATACGCAGTATTTT
CDR3aa: CSAQRGDTQYF

j_gene: TRBJ2-4
len: 15
v_gene: TRBV2
d_gene: TRBD2
abundance: -
CDR3nt: TGTGCCAGCAGTGAGGGGGGGGGTGCCAAAAACATTCAGTACTTC
CDR3aa: CASSEGGGAKNIQYF

j_gene: TRBJ1-1
len: 14
v_gene: TRBV2
d_gene: -
abundance: few
CDR3nt: TGTGCCAGCAGTGAACTGAAGGGGGTAACTGAAGCTTTCTTT
CDR3aa: CASSELKGVTEAFF

j_gene: TRBJ2-1
len: 15
v_gene: TRBV13
d_gene: TRBD2
abundance: -
CDR3nt: TGTGCCAGCAGCTTACGGGGACTAGCGGCCAATGAGCAGTTCTTC
CDR3aa: CASSLRGLAANEQFF

j_gene: TRBJ1-2
len: 14
v_gene: TRBV11-2
d_gene: -
abundance: once
CDR3nt: TGTGCCAGCAGCTTAGAACAGGGCAACTATGGCTACACCTTC
CDR3aa: CASSLEQGNYGYTF

j_gene: TRBJ1-3
len: 14
v_gene: TRBV7-8
d_gene: TRBD1
abundance: -
CDR3nt: TGTGCCAGCAGAACAGGGGGCAACGGAAACACCATATATTTT
CDR3aa: CASRTGGNGNTIYF

j_gene: TRBJ1-1
len: 14
v_gene: TRBV13
d_gene: -
abundance: -
CDR3nt: TGTGCCAGCAGAAATAGGGAGGTGAACACTGAAGCTTTCTTT
CDR3aa: CASRNREVNTEAFF

j_gene: TRBJ2-5
len: 15
v_gene: TRBV7-9
d_gene: TRBD1
abundance: few
CDR3nt: TGTGCCAGCAGCTTGGAGACAGGGCGGCGGGAGACCCAGTACTTC
CDR3aa: CASSLETGRRETQYF

j_gene: TRBJ2-2
len: 14
v_gene: TRBV2
d_gene: -
abundance: -
CDR3nt: TGTGCCAGCAGTGGAACTAGACACACCGGGGAGCTGTTTTTT
CDR3aa: CASSGTRHTGELFF

j_gene: TRBJ1-5
len: 13
v_gene: TRBV2
d_gene: TRBD1
abundance: -
CDR3nt: TGTGCCAGCGGACGACAGGGGCTTCAGCCCCAGCATTTT
CDR3aa: CASGRQGLQPQHF

j_gene: TRBJ1-1
len: 16
v_gene: TRBV7-6
d_gene: -
abundance: -
CDR3nt: TGTGCCAGCAGCTTAGCGGGACTGAATATGAACACTGAAGCTTTCTTT
CDR3aa: CASSLAGLNMNTEAFF

j_gene: TRBJ1-5
len: 17
v_gene: TRBV21-1
d_gene: -
abundance: -
CDR3nt: TGTGCCAGCACCATGGGGAGGATGGGGCAGCTAAATCAGCCCCAGCATTTT
CDR3aa: CASTMGRMGQLNQPQHF

j_gene: TRBJ2-3
len: 17
v_gene: TRBV18
d_gene: TRBD2
abundance: -
CDR3nt: TGTGCCAGCTCACCACTTGGACTAGCGGGGGTCTCAGATACGCAGTATTTT
CDR3aa: CASSPLGLAGVSDTQYF

j_gene: TRBJ2-2
len: 12
v_gene: TRBV12-3/TRBV12-4
d_gene: -
abundance: -
CDR3nt: TGTGCCAGCAGTAGGGGCGAAGGGGAGCTGTTTTTT
CDR3aa: CASSRGEGELFF

j_gene: TRBJ1-2
len: 17
v_gene: TRBV4-1
d_gene: -
abundance: -
CDR3nt: TGCGCCAGCAGCCAAGGGCAGGCGAACGGGCGGGACTATGGCTACACCTTC
CDR3aa: CASSQGQANGRDYGYTF

j_gene: TRBJ2-3
len: 16
v_gene: TRBV9
d_gene: -
abundance: -
CDR3nt: TGTGCCAGCAGCGTAGAAGCGGCGACTAGCACAGATACGCAGTATTTT
CDR3aa: CASSVEAATSTDTQYF

j_gene: TRBJ2-2
len: 17
v_gene: TRBV2
d_gene: TRBD2
abundance: -
CDR3nt: TGTGCCAGCATTGAGGGACTAGCGGGGGTGAACACCGGGGAGCTGTTTTTT
CDR3aa: CASIEGLAGVNTGELFF

j_gene: TRBJ1-5
len: 15
v_gene: TRBV27
d_gene: TRBD1
abundance: -
CDR3nt: TGTGCCAGCAGTGACAAGGGGGCTCGTCCTCAGCCCCAGCATTTT
CDR3aa: CASSDKGARPQPQHF

j_gene: TRBJ1-3
len: 15
v_gene: TRBV5-1
d_gene: -
abundance: -
CDR3nt: TGCGCCAGCAGCTTGGATGACTTCTCTGGAAACACCATATATTTT
CDR3aa: CASSLDDFSGNTIYF

j_gene: TRBJ2-1
len: 17
v_gene: TRBV7-7
d_gene: TRBD1
abundance: -
CDR3nt: TGTGCTAGCAGCTTAGGATATGACAGGGGGGCCTACAATGAGCAGTTCTTC
CDR3aa: CASSLGYDRGAYNEQFF

j_gene: TRBJ1-5
len: 14
v_gene: TRBV6-1
d_gene: -
abundance: -
CDR3nt: TGTGCCAGCAGTGAGGTCTGGGCCAATCAGCCCCAGCATTTT
CDR3aa: CASSEVWANQPQHF

j_gene: TRBJ2-3
len: 19
v_gene: TRBV3-1/TRBV3-2
d_gene: TRBD2
abundance: -
CDR3nt: TGTGCCAGCAGCCAAGCCGGCGGGCTAGCGGGAGGGGGTACAGATACGCAGTATTTT
CDR3aa: CASSQAGGLAGGGTDTQYF

j_gene: TRBJ1-2
len: 13
v_gene: TRBV27
d_gene: -
abundance: -
CDR3nt: TGTGCCAGCAGTTTTTCCAGGGCGTATGGCTACACCTTC
CDR3aa: CASSFSRAYGYTF

j_gene: TRBJ2-3
len: 16
v_gene: TRBV10-3
d_gene: TRBD1
abundance: -
CDR3nt: TGTGCCATCAGTAGGGACAGGTCGGCTAGCACAGATACGCAGTATTTT
CDR3aa: CAISRDRSASTDTQYF

j_gene: TRBJ1-2
len: 13
v_gene: TRBV2
d_gene: -
abundance: -
CDR3nt: TGTGCCAGCACCAGAAGGGAGACGTATGGCTACACCTTC
CDR3aa: CASTRRETYGYTF

j_gene: TRBJ1-4
len: 14
v_gene: TRBV30
d_gene: -
abundance: -
CDR3nt: TGTGCCTGGAGTTCAGGGGTGGGGGATGAAAAACTGTTTTTT
CDR3aa: CAWSSGVGDEKLFF

j_gene: TRBJ2-7
len: 14
v_gene: TRBV13
d_gene: -
abundance: -
CDR3nt: TGTGCCAGCAGCTTAAGACTCACCACCTACGAGCAGTACTTC
CDR3aa: CASSLRLTTYEQYF

j_gene: TRBJ2-5
len: 14
v_gene: TRBV6-4
d_gene: TRBD1
abundance: -
CDR3nt: TGTGCCAGCAGGACAGGGACGGTACAAGAGACCCAGTACTTC
CDR3aa: CASRTGTVQETQYF

j_gene: TRBJ2-5
len: 15
v_gene: TRBV20-1
d_gene: -
abundance: -
CDR3nt: TGCAGTGCTAGTAGCTTCCTGGGGGGGCCAGGGACCCAGTACTTC
CDR3aa: CSASSFLGGPGTQYF

j_gene: TRBJ2-3
len: 19
v_gene: TRBV7-6
d_gene: -
abundance: -
CDR3nt: TGTGCCAGCAGCTTAGGTCGGCGAACCGGCGACACTAGCACAGATACGCAGTATTTT
CDR3aa: CASSLGRRTGDTSTDTQYF

j_gene: TRBJ2-7
len: 17
v_gene: TRBV9
d_gene: -
abundance: -
CDR3nt: TGTGCCAGCAGCCCCCGGTTCACAGGGGGAGGCGGGGGCGAGCAGTACTTC
CDR3aa: CASSPRFTGGGGGEQYF

j_gene: TRBJ1-4
len: 14
v_gene: TRBV7-9
d_gene: TRBD1
abundance: once
CDR3nt: TGTGCCACTCAGACAGGGGCAGATAGCGAAAAACTGTTTTTT
CDR3aa: CATQTGADSEKLFF

j_gene: TRBJ2-5
len: 16
v_gene: TRBV5-1
d_gene: TRBD2
abundance: -
CDR3nt: TGCGCCAGCAGCTTACTAGGACTAGCGAAACAAGAGACCCAGTACTTC
CDR3aa: CASSLLGLAKQETQYF

j_gene: TRBJ2-3
len: 16
v_gene: TRBV2
d_gene: -
abundance: -
CDR3nt: TGTGCCAGCACCAGGGGACAATATTCTAGCACAGATACGCAGTATTTT
CDR3aa: CASTRGQYSSTDTQYF

j_gene: TRBJ1-3
len: 15
v_gene: TRBV10-2
d_gene: -
abundance: -
CDR3nt: TGCGCCAGTATGGGAGTGGGAGGTGCTGGAAACACCATATATTTT
CDR3aa: CASMGVGGAGNTIYF

j_gene: TRBJ1-5
len: 14
v_gene: TRBV2
d_gene: -
abundance: few
CDR3nt: TGTGCCAGCAGTGCTATTCGGGGAGGTCAGCCCCAGCATTTT
CDR3aa: CASSAIRGGQPQHF

j_gene: TRBJ2-3
len: 15
v_gene: TRBV14
d_gene: -
abundance: -
CDR3nt: TGTGCCAGCAGCCAGCACGGGGGTAGCACAGATACGCAGTATTTT
CDR3aa: CASSQHGGSTDTQYF

j_gene: TRBJ2-3
len: 16
v_gene: TRBV5-4
d_gene: TRBD1
abundance: -
CDR3nt: TGTGCCAGCAGCTTACGGGACAGGGGGCGCACAGATACGCAGTATTTT
CDR3aa: CASSLRDRGRTDTQYF